Shown below are 30 T cell receptor beta chains from a single sample sequenced in a study of vaccination effects on CD4 cells after COVID-19. Viral peptide pool expansion of antigen-specific CD4+ T cells preceded sequencing in the ViraFEST assay. Following culture for around 10 days, CD4+ T cells were isolated. Confirmation by PCR established that the person had SARS-CoV-2 infection between March and December 2020. Of the BNT162b2 and mRNA-1273 vaccines, participants received two doses of one or the other. The method was immunoSEQ multiplex PCR; TCRdb's version includes in-frame clones alone and lacks a portion of them. The table shows 17,000 or so clones, with about four fifths occurring only once. Their recognized antigens are unknown. The specimen comprised CD4+ T cells from PBMCs cultured with SARS-CoV-2 spike peptides, sampled after COVID-19 vaccination. The receptor source for this set is a human donor who had a prior SARS-CoV-2 infection.

The gene calls are TRBV7-3 and TRBJ2-7; the D gene is possibly TRBD2 (5 bases). The V gene lost 6 bases and the J gene lost 7 bases, with 19 bases spanning the gap. This CDR3 has 14 residues. Germline assignment: CDR1 SGHTA and CDR2 FQGTGA. The CDR3 sequence is CASRPSGGASEQYF. The CDR3 region has the DNA TGTGCCAGCAGACCCTCCGGAGGTGCTAGTGAGCAGTACTTC.

This clone has a single count. The chain uses TRBV18 and TRBJ2-1; D is possibly TRBD1 (5 bases). There are 15 residues in the CDR3. Trimming removed 3 bases from V and 8 bases from J, with 17 bases in between. Germline CDR1 is KGHSH and CDR2 is LQKENI. CDR3: CASSPPTRQGDEQFF. Here the CDR3 DNA reads TGTGCCAGCTCACCTCCCACCAGGCAGGGCGATGAGCAGTTCTTC.

This clone was seen a single time. The chain joins TRBV5-1 to TRBJ2-2; D gene ambiguous. CDR3 length equals 13 residues. V was clipped by 0 bases and J by 3 bases, with 3 bases between them. CDR1 is SGHRS, CDR2 YFSETQ, per germline. In DNA, the CDR3 is TGCGCCAGCAGCTTGGCCGACACCGGGGAGCTGTTTTTT. Translating gives CASSLADTGELFF.

The chain carries TRBV5-5 and TRBJ2-1; D may be TRBD2 (6 bases). V was shortened by 4 bases and J by 0 bases, with 11 bases between the two germline ends. Germline loops: CDR1 SGHKS, CDR2 YYEKEE (reference sequence). The CDR3 is 15 residues long. Here the CDR3 reads CASSVSGSSYNEQFF. The CDR3, as DNA: TGTGCCAGCAGCGTTAGCGGTAGCTCCTACAATGAGCAGTTCTTC.

As DNA, the CDR3 is TGTGCCAGCAACAGGTACCTAGGGTACGAGCAGTACTTC. This encodes CASNRYLGYEQYF. The chain joins TRBV2 to TRBJ2-7; perhaps TRBD1 as D (5 bases). Germline loops: CDR1 SNHLY, CDR2 FYNNEI. This CDR3 is built from 13 residues. The V gene lost 7 bases and the J gene lost 4 bases, with 14 bases spanning the gap.

The V gene is TRBV6-5, the J gene TRBJ1-5, with TRBD1 matching 7 bases. The trim removed 6 bases at V and 9 bases at J, leaving 8 bases unmatched. CDR1 is MNHEY and CDR2 is SVGAGI in the germline V gene. There are 13 residues in the CDR3. The CDR3 spells CASRTTGMGPQHF. The CDR3 nucleotides read TGTGCCAGCAGAACGACAGGGATGGGGCCCCAGCATTTT.

The chain links TRBV5-1 to TRBJ2-7; the match to TRBD1 covers 11 bases. V trimming: 3 bases; J trimming: 6 bases; junction bases outside the gene matches: 8. Germline values: CDR1 SGHRS, CDR2 YFSETQ. The CDR3 loop spans 15 amino acids. CDR3 in amino acids: CASSSADRGQFEQYF. The CDR3 bases are TGCGCCAGCAGCTCCGCGGACAGGGGGCAATTCGAGCAGTACTTC.

This rearrangement joins TRBV7-3 to TRBJ2-1, with 11 bases fitting TRBD2. Germline lookup yields CDR1 SGHTA and CDR2 FQGTGA. CDR3 size: 15 residues. The J segment lost 3 bases and the V segment lost 5 bases, leaving 3 bases of the junction unmatched. CDR3: CASSIAGGNYNEQFF. Written as DNA, the CDR3 is TGTGCCAGCAGCATAGCGGGAGGGAACTACAATGAGCAGTTCTTC.

The chain couples TRBV3-1 (or the pseudogene TRBV3-2) to TRBJ1-2; D is perhaps TRBD1 (6 bases). Trimming removed 1 base at V and 7 bases at J, with 10 bases between. Germline V gene lookup returns CDR1 LGHDT and CDR2 YNNKEL (reference sequence). The CDR3 spans 13 residues. DNA for the CDR3: TGTGCCAGCAGCCAAGCGGGAGGGGGTGGCTACACCTTC. Translation: CASSQAGGGGYTF.

This clone was found a few times. The chain uses TRBV3-1 (or the pseudogene TRBV3-2) and TRBJ1-1, with no clear D. CDR1 LGHDT and CDR2 YNNKEL come from the germline V gene (reference sequence). This CDR3 is 13 amino acids long. V lost 2 bases, J lost 7 bases, and 11 bases lay in between. The CDR3 protein is CASSQRLDFEAFF. CDR3 nucleotides: TGTGCCAGCAGCCAACGTCTTGACTTTGAAGCTTTCTTT.

This rearrangement joins TRBV5-1 to TRBJ1-6; the D gene is possibly TRBD1 (6 bases). The V end was cut by 5 bases, the J end by 7 bases, with 22 bases between. The length of the CDR3 is 17 residues. The germline CDR1 and CDR2 sequences are SGHRS and YFSETQ. This chain's CDR3 is CASRPTRGGTENSPLHF. The CDR3 DNA is TGCGCCAGCAGACCGACCAGGGGAGGCACAGAGAATTCACCCCTCCACTTT.

In DNA, the CDR3 is TGTGCCAGCAACGTTCCCCCACCGGGGACACCCGAGCAGTACTTC. This sequence encodes CASNVPPPGTPEQYF. This chain uses TRBV28 with TRBJ2-7; D is perhaps TRBD1 (6 bases). The length of the CDR3 is 15 residues. The V end lost 7 bases, the J end lost 6 bases, and 22 bases lay between the germline ends. Germline-derived CDR1 and CDR2 are MDHEN and SYDVKM.

This chain uses TRBV11-1 with TRBJ2-3, with D possibly TRBD2 on 6 matching bases. Trimming stripped 4 bases from V and 0 bases from J, with 14 bases between. CDR3 length: 16 amino acids. Germline V gene lookup returns CDR1 SGHAT and CDR2 FQDESV (reference sequence). The CDR3 sequence: CASSSQERVSTDTQYF. In nucleotides, the CDR3 is TGTGCCAGCAGCTCCCAGGAGCGGGTTAGCACAGATACGCAGTATTTT.

By share, this clone counts as medium-sized. The chain combines TRBV5-1 with TRBJ1-3; D gene uncertain. Trimming pared 0 bases from V and 0 bases from J, leaving 13 bases between. CDR1 SGHRS and CDR2 YFSETQ come from the germline V gene. The CDR3 loop spans 17 amino acids. CDR3 sequence: CASSLEGSPSSGNTIYF. CDR3 nucleotides: TGCGCCAGCAGCTTGGAAGGCTCCCCGAGCTCTGGAAACACCATATATTTT.

The chain links TRBV30 to TRBJ1-3; a possible D gene is TRBD1 (6 bases). This CDR3 contains 13 residues. The germline CDR1 and CDR2 sequences are GTSNPN and SVGIG (reference sequence). V was clipped by 7 bases and J by 0 bases, with 10 bases between them. Written as DNA, the CDR3 is TGTGCCTTACAGGGAGGCTCTGGAAACACCATATATTTT. This codes for CALQGGSGNTIYF.

The chain employs TRBV5-1 and TRBJ1-3; possible D gene TRBD1, 6 bases. V was pared by 4 bases and J by 0 bases, with 8 bases between. The CDR3 sequence is 14 residues long. CDR1 is SGHRS, CDR2 YFSETQ, per germline. The CDR3 DNA reads TGCGCCAGCAGCCTGACAGGCTCTGGAAACACCATATATTTT. Amino acids: CASSLTGSGNTIYF.

This clone was observed a few times. The chain has TRBV19 and TRBJ2-7; D possibly corresponds to TRBD1 (6 bases). The CDR3 covers 12 residues. The germline V gene encodes CDR1 LNHDA and CDR2 SQIVND (reference sequence). Trimming left V 4 bases short and J 4 bases short, with 8 bases between. The CDR3: CASSTQGYEQYF. The CDR3, as DNA: TGTGCCAGTAGTACACAGGGATACGAGCAGTACTTC.

This chain joins TRBV28 and TRBJ2-4; tentative D call: TRBD1 (6 bases). Trimming removed 2 bases from V and 4 bases from J, with 12 bases in between. CDR3 length: 15 amino acids. Germline V gene sequence: CDR1 MDHEN, CDR2 SYDVKM. CDR3 protein: CASSLDWDTKNIQYF. The CDR3 bases are TGTGCCAGCAGTTTAGATTGGGACACGAAAAACATTCAGTACTTC. Based on the CDR3 plus reference TRBV28 and TRBJ2-4, the full variable domain is DVKVTQSSRYLVKRTGEKVFLECVQDMDHENMFWYRQDPGLGLRLIYFSYDVKMKEKGDIPEGYSVSREKKERFSLILESASTNQTSMYLCASSLDWDTKNIQYFGAGTRLSVL.

This clone occurred once. J is TRBJ1-6 and V is TRBV7-9; D is unresolved. The V gene's germline CDR1 is SEHNR and CDR2 FQNEAQ (reference sequence). CDR3 size: 14 residues. Trimming took 5 bases from V and 7 from J, leaving 12 bases between them. The CDR3 sequence: CASSDGRGNSPLHF. The CDR3 DNA sequence: TGTGCCAGCAGCGACGGGAGAGGGAATTCACCCCTCCACTTT.

The chain employs TRBV10-3 and TRBJ1-1; perhaps TRBD1 as D (6 bases). The CDR3 loop spans 12 amino acids. Germline V lookup: CDR1 ENHRY, CDR2 SYGVKD. Trimming stripped 6 bases from V and 3 bases from J, with 8 bases between. CDR3 coding DNA: TGTGCCATCAGCTCAGGGGACACTGAAGCTTTCTTT. Protein product: CAISSGDTEAFF.

The rearrangement joins TRBV3-1 (or the pseudogene TRBV3-2) to TRBJ2-5; D might be TRBD1 (5 bases). This CDR3 region has 14 residues. The V gene's germline CDR1 is LGHDT and CDR2 YNNKEL (reference sequence). V shed 3 bases and J shed 5 bases, with 13 bases lying between them. The CDR3 DNA reads TGTGCCAGCAGCCAGTGGGGCCCTCGGGAGACCCAGTACTTC. Encoded protein: CASSQWGPRETQYF.

There are a few counts of this clone. The genes are TRBV11-3 and TRBJ2-7, with D uncertain. This CDR3 is 12 amino acids long. Trimming shortened V by 5 bases and J by 3 bases, and 8 bases separated the two germline ends. Germline CDR1 and CDR2: SGHNT and YENEEA. CDR3 in amino acids: CASSHAVYEQYF. DNA for the CDR3: TGTGCCAGCAGCCATGCAGTCTACGAGCAGTACTTC.

The gene calls are TRBV6-5 and TRBJ2-7, with D hard to call. The length of the CDR3 is 13 residues. V was pared by 2 bases and J by 4 bases, with 9 bases between. CDR1 is MNHEY, CDR2 SVGAGI, per germline. The CDR3 DNA follows: TGTGCCAGCAGTTACACTAACAGTTACGAGCAGTACTTC. Its protein product is CASSYTNSYEQYF.

The V and J genes are TRBV6-6 and TRBJ2-7, with D tentatively TRBD2 (6 bases). Deletions cut 2 bases from V and 5 bases from J, with 13 bases between. CDR3 size: 14 residues. Germline V gives CDR1 MNHNY, CDR2 SVGAGI (reference sequence). CDR3 amino acids: CASSYSGGVDEQYF. The CDR3 region has the DNA TGTGCCAGCAGTTACAGCGGAGGGGTCGACGAGCAGTACTTC.

The J gene is TRBJ2-3, the V gene TRBV19; D is unresolved. Trimming pared 0 bases from V and 8 bases from J, leaving 9 bases between. The CDR3 runs 13 residues. The germline gives CDR1 LNHDA, CDR2 SQIVND (reference sequence). The CDR3 spells CASSIDLSATQYF. DNA of the CDR3: TGTGCCAGTAGTATAGACCTTTCGGCTACGCAGTATTTT.

Turning to this clone: One junction end disagrees with the germline gene, perhaps due to a read error. V is TRBV6-5 and J is TRBJ2-3, with 8 bases that match TRBD1. Per the germline V gene, CDR1 is MNHEY and CDR2 is SVGAGI. This CDR3 has 12 amino acids. CDR3 nucleotides: TGTGCCAGCACCCTACCCCCGGGACAGGTGGTTTTT. This codes for CASTLPPGQVVF.

The table lists this clone with a count of one. The V and J genes are TRBV15 and TRBJ1-3; D unresolved. The ends were cut back, 1 base at V and 4 bases at J, with 14 bases in the middle. The CDR3 is made up of 16 amino acids. Germline V CDR1 and CDR2: LNHNV, YYDKDF (reference sequence). The CDR3, as DNA: TGTGCCACCAGCAGAGTCGAGAGGTCTCGGGGAAACACCATATATTTT. Translation: CATSRVERSRGNTIYF.

CDR3 DNA sequence: TGTGCCAGCAGTATCCGGGACAGGGGCCAAGAGACCCAGTACTTC. The encoded protein is CASSIRDRGQETQYF. The chain couples TRBV6-5 to TRBJ2-5, with 10 bases that match TRBD1. J was trimmed by 1 base and V by 5 bases; bases with no gene match: 4. The CDR3 contains 15 residues. CDR1 and CDR2 from the germline V gene are MNHEY and SVGAGI.

The chain carries TRBV3-1 (or the pseudogene TRBV3-2) and TRBJ1-1; the D gene is possibly TRBD1 (6 bases). The CDR3 runs 15 residues. The V gene's germline CDR1 is LGHDT and CDR2 YNNKEL (reference sequence). Trimming took 3 bases from V and 7 from J, leaving 18 bases between them. The CDR3 DNA follows: TGTGCCAGCAGCCAGCATGGACAGTCCCGTCATGAAGCTTTCTTT. Its translation is CASSQHGQSRHEAFF.

This clone was counted between two and nine times. The rearrangement uses TRBV7-9 and TRBJ2-3; D is possibly TRBD2 (6 bases). The CDR3 runs to 14 residues. The germline V gene encodes CDR1 SEHNR and CDR2 FQNEAQ (reference sequence). Trimming left V 3 bases short and J 0 bases short, with 7 bases between. The CDR3 sequence: CASSFGGSTDTQYF. CDR3 sequence (DNA): TGTGCCAGCAGCTTTGGGGGGAGCACAGATACGCAGTATTTT.